Listed below are T cell receptor beta chains from one sample, sequenced in a study of T-cell memory formation after mild COVID-19. MiXCR, run by TCRdb on the 5' RACE reads, gives a single entry per CDR3 protein. The sample has about 360,000 distinct CDR3 sequences, around 14% seen once. The sample comprised PBMCs or a T cell subset sorted from them (not recorded which). The receptors come from a man aged 18 to 35 who had mild COVID-19 (a few samples of this study predate the infection). Cell type and time point are not known. The CDR3 runs from the conserved cysteine through the conserved F or W. A D gene is named only where the DNA matches it firmly. The listing skips clone size in some rows; elsewhere it reads once, few, many or a size class.

clone size	D gene	V gene	J gene	CDR3 DNA	CDR3 protein
few	-	TRBV21-1	TRBJ2-5	TGTGCCAGCAGAAGGAGCCGGGTCATCCGAGAGACCCAGTACTTC	CASRRSRVIRETQYF
few	TRBD1	TRBV10-3	TRBJ2-7	TGTGCCATCAGAAGGACAGGCAAGGAGCAGTACTTC	CAIRRTGKEQYF
few	-	TRBV7-9	TRBJ1-1	TGTGCCAGCAGCCCACCCCTTAGCGGAAACCTAGGAGCTTTCTTT	CASSPPLSGNLGAFF
few	-	TRBV28	TRBJ2-3	TGTGCCAGTTATTATCCCGCCTCGAATACGCAGTATTTT	CASYYPASNTQYF
-	-	TRBV5-1	TRBJ2-5	TGCGCCAGCAGCTTGAATCGGTTGGAGGGGAGAGAGACCCAGTACTTC	CASSLNRLEGRETQYF
few	-	TRBV29-1	TRBJ2-2	TGCAGCGGATTTCGGGGGCCCGCGAACACCGGGGAGCTGTTTTTT	CSGFRGPANTGELFF
-	-	TRBV25-1	TRBJ2-1	TGTGCCAGCAGTGTTATAACGAGCTCCTACAATGAGCAGTTCTTC	CASSVITSSYNEQFF
many	-	TRBV5-1	TRBJ2-3	TGCGCCACCAGGAAAACTAGCACAGATACGCAGTATTTT	CATRKTSTDTQYF
few	TRBD2	TRBV2	TRBJ2-1	TGTGCCAGCAGATCACTAGCGGGGTATGAGCAGTTCTTC	CASRSLAGYEQFF
-	TRBD2	TRBV19	TRBJ2-7	TGTGCCAGTAGTAGTTATAGCGGGGGAGTCTACGAGCAGTACTTC	CASSSYSGGVYEQYF
-	-	TRBV5-1	TRBJ1-1	TGCGCCAGCAGCGCCGGACAGATGTACACTGAAGCTTTCTTT	CASSAGQMYTEAFF
many	-	TRBV4-3	TRBJ2-4	TGCGCCAGCAGCCAAGATCAAGGTGGGGAGAACATTCAGTACTTC	CASSQDQGGENIQYF
-	-	TRBV12-3/TRBV12-4	TRBJ2-3	TGTGCCAGCGCTCGTCAGGGAAGTTGGTCCACAGATACGCAGTATTTT	CASARQGSWSTDTQYF
-	-	TRBV20-1	TRBJ2-7	TGCAGTGCTAAATGGACCACGTCCTACGAGCAGTACTTC	CSAKWTTSYEQYF
few	TRBD2	TRBV6-5	TRBJ2-7	TGTGCCAGCGGACAGCGGGGGAATCTCGAGCAGTACTTC	CASGQRGNLEQYF
few	-	TRBV9	TRBJ2-3	TGTGCCAGCACCCCTCAACCCTTGGGCGATACGCAGTATTTT	CASTPQPLGDTQYF
few	-	TRBV20-1	TRBJ2-1	TGCAGTGCTAGGGCCCCGCGTGAGCAGTTCTTC	CSARAPREQFF
many	TRBD2	TRBV5-1	TRBJ2-3	TGCGCCAGCAGCCACGGGACTAGCGGGGTGGCAGATACGCAGTATTTT	CASSHGTSGVADTQYF
few	-	TRBV6-5	TRBJ2-1	TGTGCCAGCAGTTACGTCGGGGGCAATGAGCAGTTCTTC	CASSYVGGNEQFF
-	-	TRBV7-2	TRBJ1-5	TGTGCCAGCAGCTTAGTTAAGGGGTGGAATCAGCCCCAGCATTTT	CASSLVKGWNQPQHF
few	TRBD2	TRBV10-3	TRBJ2-3	TGTGCCACCACGGGGGGGCCTCTCCCAGATACGCAGTATTTT	CATTGGPLPDTQYF
-	TRBD2	TRBV9	TRBJ2-3	TGTGCCAGCAGCGTGCGGGAGGGGGTGAACACAGATACGCAGTATTTT	CASSVREGVNTDTQYF
-	TRBD1	TRBV9	TRBJ1-4	TGTGCCAGCAGCTTCGGGCAGGGGGGCTCTAATGAAAAACTGTTTTTT	CASSFGQGGSNEKLFF
few	-	TRBV5-5	TRBJ2-2	TGTGCCAGCAGGCCCAGGACAGAGGACACCGGGGAGCTGTTTTTT	CASRPRTEDTGELFF
few	-	TRBV4-3	TRBJ1-4	TGCGCCAGCAGCCAAGACCCCCAAATTCTGGGGGAAAAACTGTTTTTT	CASSQDPQILGEKLFF
-	-	TRBV18	TRBJ1-2	TGTGCCAGCTCACCATCCGGTGACGGGTACAGGAACTATGGCTACACCTTC	CASSPSGDGYRNYGYTF
-	-	TRBV20-1	TRBJ1-1	TGCAGTGCTTGGGACAAGTGGGACACTGAAGCTTTCTTT	CSAWDKWDTEAFF
many	TRBD2	TRBV20-1	TRBJ2-1	TGCAGTGCTAGGTCCCAGCGGGGTCACAATGAGCAGTTCTTC	CSARSQRGHNEQFF
-	TRBD2	TRBV27	TRBJ2-7	TGTGCCAGCAGTTTAAGACTAGCGGGGGGCGAGCAGTACTTC	CASSLRLAGGEQYF
many	-	TRBV7-9	TRBJ1-1	TGTGCCAGCAGCCCTTCGGGGGGGAACACTGAAGCTTTCTTT	CASSPSGGNTEAFF
few	-	TRBV12-3/TRBV12-4	TRBJ1-4	TGTGCCAGCAGTTGGGGGGATTATGAAAAACTGTTTTTT	CASSWGDYEKLFF
-	TRBD2	TRBV12-3/TRBV12-4	TRBJ2-3	TGTGCCAGCAGTTCGAGACTAGCTACAGATACGCAGTATTTT	CASSSRLATDTQYF